A single sample gave rise to the 17 T cell receptor beta chains below, sequenced in a study of T cell responses to AZD1222 COVID-19 vaccine. Repertoires were generated with immunoSEQ multiplex PCR, while TCRdb's copy carries only in-frame clones and drops some. The table includes approximately 150,000 clones, roughly nine tenths detected once. The starting material was peripheral blood, obtained on day 0 of AZD1222 vaccination. The receptors come from an adult in good health.

This chain links TRBV7-3 with TRBJ2-1; a possible D gene is TRBD2 (6 bases). The germline V and J ends were trimmed by 4 bases and 10 bases, with 11 bases remaining between them. The CDR3 totals 12 residues. CDR1 and CDR2 from the germline V gene are SGHTA and FQGTGA. Written as DNA, the CDR3 is TGTGCCAGCAGCTCATCGGGAGACGAGCAGTTCTTC. The encoded protein is CASSSSGDEQFF. The full variable domain, its missing parts supplied by reference TRBV7-3 and TRBJ2-1, is GAGVSQTPSNKVTEKGKYVELRCDPISGHTALYWYRQSLGQGPEFLIYFQGTGAADDSGLPNDRFFAVRPEGSVSTLKIQRTERGDSAVYLCASSSSGDEQFFGPGTRLTVL.

V usage is TRBV4-1 and J usage is TRBJ2-4, with 7 bases that match TRBD2. The CDR3 extends over 17 amino acids. With 1 base clipped from V and 4 bases from J, the junction kept 10 bases outside the gene matches. Germline V gene sequence: CDR1 MGHRA, CDR2 YSYEKL. Written as DNA, the CDR3 is TGCGCCAGCAGCCAAGCCGGCCTAGCGGATATAAAAAACATTCAGTACTTC. Translating it yields CASSQAGLADIKNIQYF.

Only a few counts were recorded for this clone. This chain uses TRBV5-4 with TRBJ2-5, with D possibly being TRBD2 (5 bases). This CDR3 spans 13 amino acids. The V gene's germline CDR1 is SGHNT and CDR2 YYREEE (reference sequence). The germline V and J ends were trimmed by 7 bases and 6 bases, with 16 bases remaining between them. The CDR3 DNA is TGTGCCAGCGGTTCGGGGAGCTCGCAGACCCAGTACTTC. This translates into CASGSGSSQTQYF.

The rearrangement links TRBV5-1 to TRBJ1-6, with D uncertain. CDR3 size: 14 residues. The V gene lost 2 bases and the J gene lost 7 bases, with 10 bases spanning the gap. CDR1 and CDR2 from the germline V gene are SGHRS and YFSETQ. DNA of the CDR3: TGCGCCAGCAGCTTTACTAACCTCAATTCACCCCTCCACTTT. Its translation: CASSFTNLNSPLHF.

The genes are TRBV28 and TRBJ2-3; tentatively, D is TRBD1 or TRBD2 (6 bases each). The ends were cut back, 4 bases at V and 3 bases at J, with 20 bases in the middle. CDR3 length: 17 amino acids. Germline CDR1 MDHEN, CDR2 SYDVKM. The CDR3 reads CASSSPREGGVTDTQYF. CDR3 coding DNA: TGTGCCAGCAGTTCCCCTCGAGAGGGGGGTGTAACAGATACGCAGTATTTT.

The CDR3 spells CASRRNTNEKLFF. The CDR3 nucleotides are TGTGCCAGCAGACGGAATACTAATGAAAAACTGTTTTTT. V gene TRBV27 combines with J gene TRBJ1-4; D ambiguous. CDR1 MNHEY and CDR2 SMNVEV come from the germline V gene (reference sequence). The V end was cut by 6 bases, the J end by 2 bases, with 7 bases between. This CDR3 is built from 13 residues.

The chain carries TRBV29-1 and TRBJ1-1; no reliable D call. The germline V and J ends were trimmed by 5 bases and 5 bases, with 18 bases remaining between them. Germline CDR1 is SQVTM and CDR2 is ANQGSEA. CDR3 size: 14 residues. CDR3 sequence: CSVLPGGYATEAFF. The CDR3 DNA is TGCAGCGTTCTGCCGGGCGGTTATGCTACTGAAGCTTTCTTT.

The rearrangement uses TRBV3-1 (or the pseudogene TRBV3-2) and TRBJ1-1, with D maybe TRBD1 (5 bases). This CDR3 spans 14 amino acids. Looked up from germline, CDR1 is LGHDT and CDR2 is YNNKEL (reference sequence). V lost 4 bases and J 5 bases, leaving 14 bases between the germline ends. For the CDR3, the DNA is TGTGCCAGCAGCCCGTTTCAGGGTGTAACTGAAGCTTTCTTT. It yields the protein CASSPFQGVTEAFF.

V and J are TRBV18 and TRBJ2-7; TRBD2 matches at 9 bases. CDR1 and CDR2 from the germline V gene are KGHSH and LQKENI. V lost 0 bases and J lost 2; bases outside the gene matches: 5. The CDR3 totals 16 residues. The CDR3 DNA sequence: TGTGCCAGCTCACCACCGGCGGGAGGGCCTCCCTACGAGCAGTACTTC. This codes for CASSPPAGGPPYEQYF.

The chain is built from TRBV11-2 and TRBJ1-4, with D hard to call. Germline CDR1 SGHAT, CDR2 FQNNGV. Between the trimmed V and J ends, which lost 7 bases and 8 bases, there was a span of 20 bases. CDR3 size: 15 residues. The CDR3, as DNA: TGTGCCAGCACCTCCCTCCCGGGCCAAGGCGAAAAACTGTTTTTT. Its translation is CASTSLPGQGEKLFF.

The chain uses TRBV3-1 (or the pseudogene TRBV3-2) and TRBJ1-1, with a possible D match to TRBD1 (5 bases). The germline CDR1 and CDR2 sequences are LGHDT and YNNKEL (reference sequence). V lost 1 base and J 7 bases, leaving 13 bases between the germline ends. CDR3 size: 14 residues. DNA for the CDR3: TGTGCCAGCAGCCAAGGGGTCGGGGGATTTGAAGCTTTCTTT. Amino acids: CASSQGVGGFEAFF.

The genes are TRBV4-1 and TRBJ1-1, with 8 bases matching TRBD1. The CDR3 sequence is 12 residues long. V was clipped by 1 base and J by 8 bases; unmatched bases: 0. CDR1 is MGHRA and CDR2 is YSYEKL in the germline V gene. Here the CDR3 reads CASSQGQGEAFF. The CDR3 bases are TGCGCCAGCAGCCAAGGACAGGGGGAAGCTTTCTTT.

The chain combines TRBV28 with TRBJ1-1; no definite D call. CDR3 size: 12 residues. Germline CDR1 MDHEN, CDR2 SYDVKM. V gave up 3 bases and J gave up 10 bases, with 12 bases separating them. In nucleotides, the CDR3 is TGTGCCAGCAGTTTGTGGGAGGACGGAGCTTTCTTT. This translates into CASSLWEDGAFF.

The sample holds a few counts of this clone. The V gene is TRBV12-5, the J gene TRBJ2-3, with D hard to call. In germline, CDR1 is LGHNT, CDR2 FRNRAP. The CDR3 contains 15 residues. Trimming removed 4 bases at V and 4 bases at J, with 15 bases between. CDR3 residues: CASGSWSGAPDTQYF. In DNA, the CDR3 is TGTGCTAGTGGTTCGTGGTCGGGTGCTCCAGATACGCAGTATTTT. Based on the CDR3 plus reference TRBV12-5 and TRBJ2-3, the full variable domain is DARVTQTPRHKVTEMGQEVTMRCQPILGHNTVFWYRQTMMQGLELLAYFRNRAPLDDSGMPKDRFSAEMPDATLATLKIQPSEPRDSAVYFCASGSWSGAPDTQYFGPGTRLTVL.

The chain joins TRBV13 to TRBJ2-7, with 9 bases identical to TRBD1. Looked up from germline, CDR1 is PRHDT and CDR2 is FYEKMQ (reference sequence). This CDR3 spans 17 amino acids. Germline trimming cut 6 bases from V and 0 bases from J; bases unmatched to any gene: 12. The CDR3 spells CASRFRDRAPDSYEQYF. CDR3 DNA: TGTGCCAGCAGGTTCAGGGACAGGGCGCCTGACTCCTACGAGCAGTACTTC.

The chain joins TRBV28 to TRBJ2-7; 7 bases match TRBD1. CDR3 length equals 14 residues. Germline V gene lookup returns CDR1 MDHEN and CDR2 SYDVKM. Trimming cost V 3 bases and J 4 bases; bases outside gene matches: 6. The CDR3 sequence is CASSFYRGAYEQYF. DNA for the CDR3: TGTGCCAGCAGTTTTTACAGGGGAGCGTACGAGCAGTACTTC.

The gene calls are TRBV19 and TRBJ1-6; no reliable D call. Germline values: CDR1 LNHDA, CDR2 SQIVND (reference sequence). CDR3 size: 15 residues. V lost 7 bases, J lost 10 bases, and 20 bases lay in between. CDR3 loop: CASTRLDGSKSPLHF. CDR3 sequence (DNA): TGTGCCAGTACCCGCCTGGATGGAAGCAAGTCACCCCTCCACTTT.